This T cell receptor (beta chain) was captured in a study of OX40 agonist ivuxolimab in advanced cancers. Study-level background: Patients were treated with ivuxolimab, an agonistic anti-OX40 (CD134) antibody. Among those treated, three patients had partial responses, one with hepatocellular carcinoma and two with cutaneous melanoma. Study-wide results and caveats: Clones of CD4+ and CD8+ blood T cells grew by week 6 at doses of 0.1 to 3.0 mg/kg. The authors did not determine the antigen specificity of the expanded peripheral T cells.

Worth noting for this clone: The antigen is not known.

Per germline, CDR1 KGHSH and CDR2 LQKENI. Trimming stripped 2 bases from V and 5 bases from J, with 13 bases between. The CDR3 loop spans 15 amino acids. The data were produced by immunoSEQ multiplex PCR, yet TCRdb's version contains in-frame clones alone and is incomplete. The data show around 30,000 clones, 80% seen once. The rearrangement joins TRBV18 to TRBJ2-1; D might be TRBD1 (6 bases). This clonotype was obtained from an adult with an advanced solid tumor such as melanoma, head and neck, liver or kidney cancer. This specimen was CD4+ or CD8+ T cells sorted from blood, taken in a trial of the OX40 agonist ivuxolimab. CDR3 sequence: CASSPGTWTDNEQFF. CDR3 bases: TGTGCCAGCTCACCAGGGACCTGGACAGACAATGAGCAGTTCTTC.